The source of this T cell receptor (beta chain) is a study of shared clonotypes between healthy human individuals. The germline V gene encodes CDR1 LNHDA and CDR2 SQIVND (reference sequence). This CDR3 is built from 13 residues. Trimming pared 3 bases from V and 5 bases from J, leaving 8 bases between. TCRdb keeps only in-frame clones here, not all; method: immunoSEQ multiplex PCR. The sample includes approximately 2.3 million clones, about 92% seen only once; the top ten take 0.35% to 0.45%. Sequencing used naive CD4+ T cells from PBMCs. Subset defined: CD45RA+ positively selected. This TCR was sampled from a man aged 18 to 29 in good health. Some clones in this sample may be carry-over from other donors' samples. This chain uses TRBV19 with TRBJ2-1; D is uncertain. The CDR3 bases are TGTGCCAGTAGTATGGCAGTCCACAATGAGCAGTTCTTC. Translated, it gives CASSMAVHNEQFF. Looking up the rest from reference TRBV19 and TRBJ2-1 gives the full variable domain: DGGITQSPKYLFRKEGQNVTLSCEQNLNHDAMYWYRQDPGQGLRLIYYSQIVNDFQKGDIAEGYSVSREKKESFPLTVTSAQKNPTAFYLCASSMAVHNEQFFGPGTRLTVL.